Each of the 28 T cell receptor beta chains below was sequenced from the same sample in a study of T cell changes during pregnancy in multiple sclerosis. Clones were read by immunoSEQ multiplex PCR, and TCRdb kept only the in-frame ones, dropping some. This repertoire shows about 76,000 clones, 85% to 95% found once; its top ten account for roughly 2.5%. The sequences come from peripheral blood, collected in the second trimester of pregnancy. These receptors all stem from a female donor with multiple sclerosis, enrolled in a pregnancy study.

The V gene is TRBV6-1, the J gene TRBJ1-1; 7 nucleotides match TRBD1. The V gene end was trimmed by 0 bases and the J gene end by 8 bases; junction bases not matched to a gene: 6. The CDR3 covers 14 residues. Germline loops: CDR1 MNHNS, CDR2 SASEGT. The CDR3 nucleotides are TGTGCCAGCAGTGAAGCGCCCGGGGACAGAGAAGCTTTCTTT. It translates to CASSEAPGDREAFF.

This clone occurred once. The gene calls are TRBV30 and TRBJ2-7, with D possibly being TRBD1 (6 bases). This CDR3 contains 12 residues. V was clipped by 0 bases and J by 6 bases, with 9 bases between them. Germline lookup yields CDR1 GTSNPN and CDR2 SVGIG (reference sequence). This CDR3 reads CAWSVGGVEQYF. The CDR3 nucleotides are TGTGCCTGGAGTGTAGGGGGAGTCGAGCAGTACTTC.

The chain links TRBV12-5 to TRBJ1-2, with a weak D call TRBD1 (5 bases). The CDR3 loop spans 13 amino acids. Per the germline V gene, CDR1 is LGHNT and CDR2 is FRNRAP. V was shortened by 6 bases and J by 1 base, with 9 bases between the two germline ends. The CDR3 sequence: CASGQGDNYGYTF. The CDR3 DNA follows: TGTGCTAGTGGGCAAGGGGATAACTATGGCTACACCTTC.

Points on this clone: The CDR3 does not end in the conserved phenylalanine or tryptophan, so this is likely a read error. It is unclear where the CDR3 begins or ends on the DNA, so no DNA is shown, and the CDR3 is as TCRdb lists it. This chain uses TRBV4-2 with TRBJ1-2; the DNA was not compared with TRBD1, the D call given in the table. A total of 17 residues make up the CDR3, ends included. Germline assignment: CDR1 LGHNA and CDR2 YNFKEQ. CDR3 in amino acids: CASSQSLGTGTGFDEIV.

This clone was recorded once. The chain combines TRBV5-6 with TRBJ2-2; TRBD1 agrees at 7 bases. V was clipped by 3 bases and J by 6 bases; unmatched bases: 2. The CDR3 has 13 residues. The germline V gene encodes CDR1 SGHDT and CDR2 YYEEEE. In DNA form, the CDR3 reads TGTGCCAGCAGCTGGGACAGACCCGGGGAGCTGTTTTTT. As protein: CASSWDRPGELFF.

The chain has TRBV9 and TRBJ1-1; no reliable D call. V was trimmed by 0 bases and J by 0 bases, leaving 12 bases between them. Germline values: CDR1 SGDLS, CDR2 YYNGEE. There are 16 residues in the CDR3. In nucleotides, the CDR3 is TGTGCCAGCAGCGTAGTGAAACCTAGAATGAACACTGAAGCTTTCTTT. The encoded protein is CASSVVKPRMNTEAFF.

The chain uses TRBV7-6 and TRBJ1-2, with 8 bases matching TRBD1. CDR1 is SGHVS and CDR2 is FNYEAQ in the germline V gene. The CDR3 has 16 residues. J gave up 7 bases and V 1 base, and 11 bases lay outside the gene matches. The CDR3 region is CASSLEPGQGLGGYTF. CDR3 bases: TGTGCCAGCAGCTTAGAACCTGGACAGGGCTTGGGTGGCTACACCTTC.

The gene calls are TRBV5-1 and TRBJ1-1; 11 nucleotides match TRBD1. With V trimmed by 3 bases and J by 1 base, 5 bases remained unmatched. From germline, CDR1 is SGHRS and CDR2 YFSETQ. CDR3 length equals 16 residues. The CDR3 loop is CASSSGQGARNTEAFF. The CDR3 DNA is TGCGCCAGCAGCTCCGGACAGGGGGCGCGGAACACTGAAGCTTTCTTT.

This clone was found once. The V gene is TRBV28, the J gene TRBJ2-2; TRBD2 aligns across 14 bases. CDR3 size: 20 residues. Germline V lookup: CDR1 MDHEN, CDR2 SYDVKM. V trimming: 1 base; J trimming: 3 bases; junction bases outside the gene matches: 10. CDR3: CASSLFPRLAGGLDTGELFF. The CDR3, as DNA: TGTGCCAGCAGTTTATTCCCAAGACTAGCGGGGGGGCTTGACACCGGGGAGCTGTTTTTT.

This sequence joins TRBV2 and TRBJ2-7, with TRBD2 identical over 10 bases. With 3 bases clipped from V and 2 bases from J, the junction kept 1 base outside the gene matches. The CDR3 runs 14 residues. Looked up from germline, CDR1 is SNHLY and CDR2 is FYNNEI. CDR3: CASSESGGAYEQYF. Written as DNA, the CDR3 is TGTGCCAGCAGTGAGAGCGGGGGGGCCTACGAGCAGTACTTC.

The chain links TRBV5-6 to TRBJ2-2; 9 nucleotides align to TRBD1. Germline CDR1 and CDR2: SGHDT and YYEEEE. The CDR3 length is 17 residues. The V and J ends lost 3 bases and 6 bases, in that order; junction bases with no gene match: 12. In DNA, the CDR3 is TGTGCCAGCAGCTGGGACAGGGTGGGATTCGACCCCGGGGAGCTGTTTTTT. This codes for CASSWDRVGFDPGELFF.

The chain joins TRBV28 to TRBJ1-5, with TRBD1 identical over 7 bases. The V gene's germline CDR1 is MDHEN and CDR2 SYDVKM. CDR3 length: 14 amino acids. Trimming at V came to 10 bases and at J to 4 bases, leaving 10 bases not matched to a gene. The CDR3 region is CATSRDSRNQPQHF. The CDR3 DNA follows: TGTGCCACAAGCCGGGACAGCAGAAATCAGCCCCAGCATTTT.

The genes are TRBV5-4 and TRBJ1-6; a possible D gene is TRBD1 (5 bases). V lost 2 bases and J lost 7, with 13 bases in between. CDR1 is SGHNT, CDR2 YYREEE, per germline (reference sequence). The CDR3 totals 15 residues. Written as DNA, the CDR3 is TGTGCCAGCAGCTTCCTACGACAGTTGAATTCACCCCTCCACTTT. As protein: CASSFLRQLNSPLHF.

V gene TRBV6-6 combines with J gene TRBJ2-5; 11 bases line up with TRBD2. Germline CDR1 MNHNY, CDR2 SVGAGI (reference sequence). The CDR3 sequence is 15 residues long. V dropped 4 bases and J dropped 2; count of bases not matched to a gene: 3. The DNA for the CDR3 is TGTGCCAGCAGTTTTAGCGGGGGGGGACAAGAGACCCAGTACTTC. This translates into CASSFSGGGQETQYF.

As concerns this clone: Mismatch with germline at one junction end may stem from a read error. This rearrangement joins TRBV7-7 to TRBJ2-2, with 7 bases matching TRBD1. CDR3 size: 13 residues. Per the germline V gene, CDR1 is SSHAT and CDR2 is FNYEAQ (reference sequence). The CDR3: CASSPQGSGELFF. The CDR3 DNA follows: TGTGCTAGCAGCCCACAGGGGTCCGGGGAGCTGTTTTTT. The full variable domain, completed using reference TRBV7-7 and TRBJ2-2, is GAGVSQSPRYKVTKRGQDVTLRCDPISSHATLYWYQQALGQGPEFLTYFNYEAQPDKSGLPSDRFSAERPEGSISTLTIQRTEQRDSAMYRCASSPQGSGELFFGEGSRLTVL.

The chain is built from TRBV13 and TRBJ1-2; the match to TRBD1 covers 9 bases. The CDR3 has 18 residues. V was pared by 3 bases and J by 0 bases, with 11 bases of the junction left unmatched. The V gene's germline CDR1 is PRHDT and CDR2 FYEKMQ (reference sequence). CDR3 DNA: TGTGCCAGCAGCTTGGCCCGGGACAGGGAGTCTTCTAACTATGGCTACACCTTC. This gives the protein CASSLARDRESSNYGYTF.

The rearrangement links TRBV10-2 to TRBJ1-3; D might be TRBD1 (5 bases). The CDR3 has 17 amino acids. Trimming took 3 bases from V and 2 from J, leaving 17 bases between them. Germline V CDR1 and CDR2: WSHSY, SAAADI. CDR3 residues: CASSDFGTVFAGNTIYF. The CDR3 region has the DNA TGCGCCAGCAGTGATTTTGGGACTGTTTTCGCTGGAAACACCATATATTTT.

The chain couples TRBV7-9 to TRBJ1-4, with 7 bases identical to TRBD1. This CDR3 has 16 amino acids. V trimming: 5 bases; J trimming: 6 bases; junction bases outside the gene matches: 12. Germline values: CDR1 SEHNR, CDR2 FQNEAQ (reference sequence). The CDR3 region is CASSPLTGLRDEKLFF. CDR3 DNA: TGTGCCAGCAGCCCACTGACAGGGCTTAGGGATGAAAAACTGTTTTTT.

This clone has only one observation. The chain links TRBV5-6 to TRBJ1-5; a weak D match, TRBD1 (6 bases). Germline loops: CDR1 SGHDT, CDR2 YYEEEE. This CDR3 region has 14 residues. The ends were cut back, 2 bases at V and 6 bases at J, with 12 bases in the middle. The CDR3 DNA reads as TGTGCCAGCAGCTTTACAGGGAGTGGTCAGCCCCAGCATTTT. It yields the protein CASSFTGSGQPQHF.

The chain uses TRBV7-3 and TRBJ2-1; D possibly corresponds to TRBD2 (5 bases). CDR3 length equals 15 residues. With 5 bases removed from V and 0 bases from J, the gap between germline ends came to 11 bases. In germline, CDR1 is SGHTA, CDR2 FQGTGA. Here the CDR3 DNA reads TGTGCCAGCAGCCCACCGGGGAGCTCCTACAATGAGCAGTTCTTC. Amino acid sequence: CASSPPGSSYNEQFF.

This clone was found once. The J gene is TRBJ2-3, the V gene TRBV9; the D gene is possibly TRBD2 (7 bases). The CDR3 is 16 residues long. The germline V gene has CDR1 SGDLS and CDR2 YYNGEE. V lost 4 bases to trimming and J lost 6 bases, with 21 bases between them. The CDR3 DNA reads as TGTGCCAGCAGCACCCAGGTAGGCGGGGGCCTGGATACGCAGTATTTT. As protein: CASSTQVGGGLDTQYF. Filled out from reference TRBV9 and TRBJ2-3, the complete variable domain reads DSGVTQTPKHLITATGQRVTLRCSPRSGDLSVYWYQQSLDQGLQFLIQYYNGEERAKGNILERFSAQQFPDLHSELNLSSLELGDSALYFCASSTQVGGGLDTQYFGPGTRLTVL.

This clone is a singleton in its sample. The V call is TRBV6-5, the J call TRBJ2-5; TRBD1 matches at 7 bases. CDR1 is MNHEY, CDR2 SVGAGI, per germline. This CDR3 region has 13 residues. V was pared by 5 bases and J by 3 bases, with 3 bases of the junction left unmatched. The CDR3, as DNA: TGTGCCAGCAGTCCCCAGGGGGAAGAGACCCAGTACTTC. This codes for CASSPQGEETQYF.

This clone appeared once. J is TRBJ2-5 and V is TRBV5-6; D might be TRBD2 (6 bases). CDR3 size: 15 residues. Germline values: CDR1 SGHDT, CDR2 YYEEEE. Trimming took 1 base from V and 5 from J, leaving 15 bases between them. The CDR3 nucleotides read TGTGCCAGCAGCTTGATCCAGGGAGGATACGAGACCCAGTACTTC. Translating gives CASSLIQGGYETQYF.

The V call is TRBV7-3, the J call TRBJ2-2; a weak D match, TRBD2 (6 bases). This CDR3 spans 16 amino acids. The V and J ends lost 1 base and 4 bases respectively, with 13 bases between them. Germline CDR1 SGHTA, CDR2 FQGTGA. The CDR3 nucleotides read TGTGCCAGCAGCTTAAATCCAGCGGGTATCACCGGGGAGCTGTTTTTT. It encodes CASSLNPAGITGELFF.

CDR3 DNA sequence: TGTGCCAGCAGCTTAGGCAGGGCTCCGAACACTGAAGCTTTCTTT. Protein: CASSLGRAPNTEAFF. The chain is built from TRBV11-2 and TRBJ1-1; weak D call: TRBD1 (5 bases). Trimming took 1 base from V and 1 from J, leaving 10 bases between them. This CDR3 region has 15 residues. CDR1 and CDR2 from the germline V gene are SGHAT and FQNNGV.

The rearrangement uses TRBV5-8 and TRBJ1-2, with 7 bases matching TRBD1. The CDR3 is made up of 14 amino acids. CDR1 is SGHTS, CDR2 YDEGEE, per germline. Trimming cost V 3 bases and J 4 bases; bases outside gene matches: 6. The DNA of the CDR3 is TGTGCCAGCAGCTCCGTTGGGGACAGCTATGGCTACACCTTC. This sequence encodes CASSSVGDSYGYTF.

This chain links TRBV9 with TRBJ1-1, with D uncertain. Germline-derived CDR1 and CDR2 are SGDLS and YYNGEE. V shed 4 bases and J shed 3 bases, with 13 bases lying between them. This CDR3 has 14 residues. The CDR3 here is CASSPPNSDTEAFF. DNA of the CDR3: TGTGCCAGCAGCCCGCCAAATTCGGACACTGAAGCTTTCTTT.

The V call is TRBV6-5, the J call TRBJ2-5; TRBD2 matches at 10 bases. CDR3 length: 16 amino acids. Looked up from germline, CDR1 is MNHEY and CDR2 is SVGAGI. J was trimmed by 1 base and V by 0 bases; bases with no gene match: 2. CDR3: CASSYSLAGAQETQYF. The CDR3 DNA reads TGTGCCAGCAGTTACTCCCTAGCGGGGGCCCAAGAGACCCAGTACTTC.